A selection of T cell receptor beta chains follows, all from one sample in a study of cytomegalovirus exposure and HLA in healthy donors. Assay: immunoSEQ multiplex PCR; the TCRdb copy retains only in-frame clones and omits some. The sample has about 260,000 clones, less than 95% seen once. Sequencing was carried out using PBMCs. The source is a woman aged 25 to 39 in good health and CMV-seronegative. Both conserved end residues are part of each CDR3. A D gene is named only where the DNA matches it firmly. Size is stated for part of the rows, as once, few or many counts, or as a class when the clone is expanded.

V,J,D,length,size,CDR3,DNA
TRBV5-1,TRBJ2-5,NA,13,NA,CASSLVGKETQYF,TGCGCCAGCAGCTTGGTCGGGAAAGAGACCCAGTACTTC
TRBV11-2,TRBJ2-2,NA,13,NA,CASSLGSTGELFF,TGTGCCAGCAGCTTAGGAAGCACCGGGGAGCTGTTTTTT
TRBV30,TRBJ2-1,NA,14,NA,CAWSVSFSYNEQFF,TGTGCCTGGAGTGTGAGTTTCTCCTACAATGAGCAGTTCTTC
TRBV14,TRBJ1-4,TRBD1,15,few,CASSPTGAEREKLFF,TGTGCCAGCAGCCCTACAGGGGCCGAACGTGAAAAACTGTTTTTT
TRBV28,TRBJ2-4,TRBD1,16,NA,CASSLREGARKNIQYF,TGTGCCAGCAGTTTAAGAGAGGGGGCGCGTAAAAACATTCAGTACTTC
TRBV29-1,TRBJ2-5,TRBD1,13,NA,CSDEGDSQETQYF,TGCAGCGACGAGGGGGACAGCCAAGAGACCCAGTACTTC
TRBV25-1,TRBJ2-2,NA,14,NA,CASSESDGTGELFF,TGTGCCAGCAGTGAAAGCGATGGCACCGGGGAGCTGTTTTTT
TRBV12-5,TRBJ2-1,NA,12,NA,CASARGWDEQFF,TGTGCTAGTGCCCGCGGGTGGGATGAGCAGTTCTTC
TRBV7-2,TRBJ2-4,NA,16,NA,CASSLAEVSALDIQYF,TGTGCCAGCAGCTTAGCTGAGGTGTCCGCCCTAGACATTCAGTACTTC
TRBV6-5,TRBJ2-5,NA,13,NA,CASSYSFQETQYF,TGTGCCAGCAGTTACTCCTTCCAAGAGACCCAGTACTTC
TRBV5-1,TRBJ2-7,NA,14,NA,CASSFEGFSYEQYF,TGCGCCAGCAGCTTTGAGGGGTTCTCCTACGAGCAGTACTTC
TRBV19,TRBJ2-5,NA,16,NA,CASSIRGARGQETQYF,TGTGCCAGTAGTATCCGGGGGGCGAGGGGCCAAGAGACCCAGTACTTC
TRBV20-1,TRBJ2-7,NA,11,once,CSAPLSYEQYF,TGCAGTGCTCCCCTGAGCTACGAGCAGTACTTC
TRBV28,TRBJ2-1,TRBD2,17,NA,CASSASGTSGAYNEQFF,TGTGCCAGCAGTGCCAGCGGGACTAGCGGGGCTTACAATGAGCAGTTCTTC
TRBV30,TRBJ2-2,NA,14,NA,CAWKVSGYAGELFF,TGTGCCTGGAAGGTCTCCGGATACGCCGGGGAGCTGTTTTTT
TRBV28,TRBJ1-1,NA,16,NA,CASRSPQDYQNTEAFF,TGTGCCAGCAGATCGCCACAGGATTACCAGAACACTGAAGCTTTCTTT
TRBV7-2,TRBJ2-2,NA,13,NA,CASSSDSLGELFF,TGTGCCAGCAGCTCAGACTCTTTAGGGGAGCTGTTTTTT
TRBV15,TRBJ1-5,NA,14,NA,CATSRREVGQPQHF,TGTGCCACCAGCAGGCGGGAAGTGGGTCAGCCCCAGCATTTT
TRBV2,TRBJ2-7,NA,13,NA,CASSDPGTYEQYF,TGTGCCAGCAGTGATCCAGGGACCTACGAGCAGTACTTC
TRBV28,TRBJ2-7,NA,12,NA,CASRKGGYEQYF,TGTGCCAGCAGGAAAGGGGGCTACGAGCAGTACTTC
TRBV18,TRBJ2-7,TRBD1,14,NA,CASSGTGPTYEQYF,TGTGCCAGCTCGGGGACAGGCCCGACCTACGAGCAGTACTTC
TRBV27,TRBJ2-7,TRBD1,18,NA,CASSQQWVRDRVSYEQYF,TGTGCCAGCAGCCAGCAGTGGGTCCGGGACAGGGTCTCCTACGAGCAGTACTTC
TRBV4-1,TRBJ2-3,TRBD2,14,NA,CASSQELAGDTQYF,TGCGCCAGCAGCCAAGAGTTAGCGGGAGATACGCAGTATTTT
TRBV7-9,TRBJ2-1,TRBD2,15,NA,CASSGYGGRGNEQFF,TGTGCCAGCAGCGGCTATGGCGGGAGAGGTAATGAGCAGTTCTTC
TRBV7-2,TRBJ2-2,NA,15,NA,CASRIAGSNTGELFF,TGTGCCAGCAGGATTGCGGGATCGAACACCGGGGAGCTGTTTTTT
TRBV27,TRBJ1-1,NA,13,NA,CASSFEQNTEAFF,TGTGCCAGCAGTTTCGAACAGAACACTGAAGCTTTCTTT
TRBV30,TRBJ1-2,NA,13,NA,CASAAGLISGYTF,TGTGCCTCGGCGGCAGGGCTCATATCTGGCTACACCTTC
TRBV5-1,TRBJ1-4,NA,14,NA,CASSFGGSDEKLFF,TGCGCCAGCAGCTTTGGGGGTTCAGATGAAAAACTGTTTTTT
TRBV15,TRBJ2-7,NA,13,NA,CATSRVGGYEQYF,TGTGCCACCAGCAGAGTGGGGGGCTACGAGCAGTACTTC